This is a list of T cell receptor beta chains from one sample in a study of T cell responses to AZD1222 COVID-19 vaccine. Some clones are missing from TCRdb's copy, which holds only in-frame ones; the method was immunoSEQ multiplex PCR. Of 90,000 to 130,000 clones in the sample, about 80% are singletons; the top ten hold about 9%. The sequencing used peripheral blood, collected on day 0 of AZD1222 vaccination. The receptors come from an adult in good health. The CDR3 runs from the conserved cysteine through the conserved F or W. D genes are given only for firm matches. Clone size is shown for a subset of rows, as once, few, many or a class of expanded clone.

J gene	clone size	D gene	V gene	CDR3 protein	CDR3 DNA
TRBJ1-2	-	-	TRBV18	CASSPDGTFGYTF	TGTGCCAGCTCACCTGACGGGACCTTCGGCTACACCTTC
TRBJ1-3	-	-	TRBV30	CAWSQTSGNTIYF	TGTGCCTGGAGTCAGACCTCAGGAAACACCATATATTTT
TRBJ2-7	-	-	TRBV29-1	CSVGQESYEQYF	TGCAGCGTTGGGCAGGAGTCCTACGAGCAGTACTTC
TRBJ1-5	-	-	TRBV3-1/TRBV3-2	CASSQGPTQPQHF	TGTGCCAGCAGCCAAGGCCCCACACAGCCCCAGCATTTT
TRBJ1-1	-	-	TRBV7-9	CASSLEPNTEAFF	TGTGCCAGCAGCTTAGAACCGAACACTGAAGCTTTCTTT
TRBJ2-5	-	-	TRBV28	CASRRGGQETQYF	TGTGCCAGTCGACGAGGGGGGCAAGAGACCCAGTACTTC
TRBJ1-2	-	TRBD1	TRBV18	CASSPADRVDRGYTF	TGTGCCAGCTCACCGGCGGACAGGGTGGATCGTGGCTACACCTTC
TRBJ1-4	-	-	TRBV7-9	CASSFEGFDQKLFF	TGTGCCAGCAGCTTTGAGGGCTTCGATCAAAAACTGTTTTTT
TRBJ1-2	-	-	TRBV28	CASSFSRDTYGYTF	TGTGCCAGCAGTTTCTCCCGGGACACATATGGCTACACCTTC
TRBJ2-1	few	TRBD1	TRBV28	CASRSGTGGYGSSYNEQFF	TGTGCCAGCAGGTCCGGGACAGGGGGCTATGGGAGCTCCTACAATGAGCAGTTCTTC
TRBJ2-4	-	TRBD2	TRBV27	CASSPGLAGVRKNIQYF	TGTGCCAGCAGTCCAGGACTAGCGGGAGTTCGTAAAAACATTCAGTACTTC
TRBJ1-5	-	TRBD1	TRBV5-6	CASSSTGAYSNQPQHF	TGTGCCAGCAGCTCTACAGGGGCGTATAGCAATCAGCCCCAGCATTTT
TRBJ2-7	-	TRBD1	TRBV4-2	CASSQEYRQGAYEQYF	TGTGCCAGCAGCCAAGAGTATCGGCAGGGGGCTTACGAGCAGTACTTC
TRBJ1-1	-	-	TRBV7-2	CASSAQGRNTEAFF	TGTGCCAGCAGCGCACAGGGAAGGAACACTGAAGCTTTCTTT
TRBJ2-2	few	TRBD1	TRBV6-5	CASSKGTGDTGELFF	TGTGCCAGCAGCAAAGGGACAGGAGACACCGGGGAGCTGTTTTTT
TRBJ2-7	-	-	TRBV7-2	CASSLGLEPYEQYF	TGTGCCAGCAGCTTAGGGCTAGAACCCTACGAGCAGTACTTC
TRBJ2-5	-	-	TRBV7-2	CASSQFGSQETQYF	TGTGCCAGCAGCCAGTTTGGGTCACAAGAGACCCAGTACTTC
TRBJ2-5	-	TRBD2	TRBV5-1	CASSGTSGGAGETQYF	TGCGCCAGCAGCGGAACTAGCGGGGGGGCCGGCGAGACCCAGTACTTC
TRBJ2-5	-	TRBD2	TRBV2	CASSVGGGAGETQYF	TGTGCCAGCAGTGTGGGCGGGGGGGCCGGAGAGACCCAGTACTTC
TRBJ2-2	-	-	TRBV24-1	CATSDLLDTGELFF	TGTGCCACCAGTGATTTACTAGACACCGGGGAGCTGTTTTTT
TRBJ1-1	few	-	TRBV30	CAWSVQSGLSTEAFF	TGTGCCTGGAGTGTACAATCCGGGTTGAGCACTGAAGCTTTCTTT
TRBJ1-1	-	-	TRBV5-1	CASSLLGSKGTEAFF	TGCGCCAGCAGCTTGTTGGGCAGCAAGGGAACTGAAGCTTTCTTT
TRBJ1-6	-	-	TRBV18	CASSPKTRDNVTPLHF	TGTGCCAGCTCACCAAAGACCCGGGACAATGTTACACCCCTCCACTTT
TRBJ2-2	-	-	TRBV2	CASSDDTGELFF	TGTGCCAGCAGTGATGACACCGGGGAGCTGTTTTTT
TRBJ1-2	-	-	TRBV5-1	CASSLDLNGYTF	TGCGCCAGCAGCTTGGATCTGAATGGCTACACCTTC
TRBJ2-7	few	TRBD1	TRBV27	CASSLRDRAYEQYF	TGTGCCAGCAGTCTCCGGGACAGGGCGTACGAGCAGTACTTC